The 10 T cell receptor beta chains reported below all come from one sample, sequenced in a study of memory CD4+ T cells and cytomegalovirus serostatus. The sort gate was single viable CD3+CD4+CD8-CD45RO+ cells for memory CD4+ T cells. Repertoires were generated with immunoSEQ multiplex PCR, while TCRdb's copy carries only in-frame clones and drops some. The sample shows over 45,000 clones, approximately 82% of them seen only once. Material for sequencing was memory CD4+ T cells from blood. The source of these receptors is an adult in good health and CMV-seronegative. Some clones in this sample may be carry-over from other donors' samples.

V is TRBV7-2 and J is TRBJ2-7, with D possibly matching TRBD1 (7 bases). The CDR3 runs to 16 residues. Germline CDR1 and CDR2: SGHTA and FQGNSA. Trimming cost V 5 bases and J 3 bases, with 20 bases left between them. CDR3 in DNA: TGTGCCAGCAGCCCCCAGGGGGGCAGGGGGATCTACGAGCAGTACTTC. Its translation: CASSPQGGRGIYEQYF.

J is TRBJ1-5 and V is TRBV29-1, with no clear D. CDR1 SQVTM and CDR2 ANQGSEA come from the germline V gene. The V end was cut by 4 bases, the J end by 1 base, with 5 bases between. The CDR3 length is 12 residues. The CDR3 sequence is CSVGESNQPQHF. CDR3 nucleotide sequence: TGCAGCGTTGGGGAGAGCAATCAGCCCCAGCATTTT.

Note on this clone: At the DNA level, this CDR3 is encoded by other sequences in the same sample as well. V gene TRBV5-4 combines with J gene TRBJ2-3; no clear D gene. CDR1 is SGHNT, CDR2 YYREEE, per germline (reference sequence). V was trimmed by 4 bases and J by 0 bases, leaving 3 bases between them. This CDR3 region has 12 residues. Written as DNA, the CDR3 is TGTGCCAGCAGCCTGAGCACAGATACGCAGTATTTT. Translated: CASSLSTDTQYF.

This clone was counted between two and nine times. V and J are TRBV2 and TRBJ2-5; 8 positions match TRBD1. After removal of 5 bases from V and 4 bases from J, the junction contained 9 bases not matched to a gene. This CDR3 has 15 residues. The germline V gene has CDR1 SNHLY and CDR2 FYNNEI. This CDR3 is CASSFDSGGGETQYF. DNA for the CDR3: TGTGCCAGCAGTTTCGACTCAGGGGGCGGAGAGACCCAGTACTTC.

The chain employs TRBV29-1 and TRBJ2-1, with 8 bases aligning to TRBD1. Losses at the gene ends were 7 bases for V and 7 bases for J; bases not matched to a gene: 6. The germline CDR1 and CDR2 sequences are SQVTM and ANQGSEA. This CDR3 has 12 residues. CDR3 sequence reads: CSARDRRNEQFF. The CDR3 bases are TGCAGCGCCCGGGACAGGAGGAATGAGCAGTTCTTC.

Written as DNA, the CDR3 is TGTGCCAGCAGGGGGGGCACCTACACCGGGGAGCTGTTTTTT. Translation gives CASRGGTYTGELFF. The chain employs TRBV5-6 and TRBJ2-2, with D tentatively TRBD1 or TRBD2 (6 bases each). V was trimmed by 5 bases and J by 3 bases, leaving 11 bases between them. Germline V gene data show CDR1 as SGHDT and CDR2 as YYEEEE. The CDR3 loop spans 14 amino acids.

The V call is TRBV19, the J call TRBJ2-6, with TRBD1 identical over 9 bases. V lost 9 bases, J lost 0 bases, and 18 bases stayed unmatched. The V gene's germline CDR1 is LNHDA and CDR2 SQIVND (reference sequence). The CDR3 covers 20 residues. This CDR3 reads CASHRGTGRFRDSGANVLTF. The CDR3, as DNA: TGTGCCAGCCACCGGGGGACAGGGCGTTTTCGGGACTCTGGGGCCAACGTCCTGACTTTC. The full variable domain, with the rest looked up from reference TRBV19 and TRBJ2-6, is DGGITQSPKYLFRKEGQNVTLSCEQNLNHDAMYWYRQDPGQGLRLIYYSQIVNDFQKGDIAEGYSVSREKKESFPLTVTSAQKNPTAFYLCASHRGTGRFRDSGANVLTFGAGSRLTVL.

V and J are TRBV19 and TRBJ1-1, with 9 bases that match TRBD1. The trim removed 6 bases at V and 4 bases at J, leaving 9 bases unmatched. Per the germline V gene, CDR1 is LNHDA and CDR2 is SQIVND (reference sequence). The CDR3 covers 15 residues. CDR3 protein: CASSGQTGGITEAFF. In DNA, the CDR3 is TGTGCCAGTAGCGGACAGACAGGGGGTATCACTGAAGCTTTCTTT.

The chain employs TRBV18 and TRBJ2-5; D unresolved. The CDR3 spans 12 residues. The V and J ends lost 3 bases and 3 bases respectively, with 5 bases between them. Germline CDR1 KGHSH, CDR2 LQKENI. In DNA form, the CDR3 reads TGTGCCAGCTCACCGTTGAAAGAGACCCAGTACTTC. It specifies CASSPLKETQYF.

The rearrangement links TRBV5-1 to TRBJ2-7, with 9 bases matching TRBD1. CDR1 is SGHRS, CDR2 YFSETQ, per germline. With 0 bases clipped from V and 6 bases from J, the junction kept 4 bases outside the gene matches. CDR3 size: 14 residues. The CDR3 DNA reads TGCGCCAGCAGCTTGGGACAGGGGGGCTCCGAGCAGTACTTC. As protein: CASSLGQGGSEQYF.